The 18 T cell receptor beta chains in this list originate from one sample, sequenced in a study of blood T cells in healthy people across ages. A sample-barcoded 5' primer and a J-beta primer mix were used in a second PCR of roughly 6 to 11 cycles. TCRdb fed the 5' RACE reads into MiXCR, producing one record per CDR3 protein. The sample records 1.5 million to 2 million distinct CDR3 sequences, about 39% being singletons. The material sequenced was blood. Receptor source: a human donor in good health.

This clonotype was counted a few times. The chain joins TRBV4-1 to TRBJ2-3; maybe TRBD1 (7 bases). The V gene's germline CDR1 is MGHRA and CDR2 YSYEKL. Trimming removed 1 base from V and 5 bases from J, with 10 bases in between. The CDR3 covers 14 residues. CDR3 amino acids: CASSQVQGGDTQYF. DNA for the CDR3: TGCGCCAGCAGCCAAGTTCAGGGGGGAGATACGCAGTATTTT.

V is TRBV13 and J is TRBJ2-1, with D possibly being TRBD1 (6 bases). The CDR3 has 17 residues. V was trimmed by 1 base and J by 0 bases, leaving 13 bases between them. CDR1 is PRHDT, CDR2 FYEKMQ, per germline (reference sequence). The CDR3 loop is CASSLERGLSSYNEQFF. The CDR3 DNA sequence: TGTGCCAGCAGCTTAGAGAGGGGGTTGAGCTCCTACAATGAGCAGTTCTTC.

The chain joins TRBV12-5 to TRBJ2-5; no clear D gene. From germline, CDR1 is LGHNT and CDR2 FRNRAP. The V end was cut by 0 bases, the J end by 7 bases, with 15 bases between. The CDR3 spans 15 residues. DNA of the CDR3: TGTGCTAGTGGTTTGGTAGATACCGGCGTGAGGACCCAGTACTTC. This codes for CASGLVDTGVRTQYF.

This chain connects TRBV7-9 to TRBJ2-3; D is unclear. The CDR3 sequence is 14 residues long. Germline CDR1 is SEHNR and CDR2 is FQNEAQ (reference sequence). V dropped 3 bases and J dropped 3 bases, with 10 bases sitting between them. CDR3 sequence reads: CASSFMAATDTQYF. The CDR3, as DNA: TGTGCCAGCAGCTTCATGGCAGCAACAGATACGCAGTATTTT.

This chain joins TRBV2 and TRBJ2-1; D possibly corresponds to TRBD2 (5 bases). V lost 6 bases and J 2 bases, leaving 11 bases between the germline ends. The CDR3 consists of 14 residues. From germline, CDR1 is SNHLY and CDR2 FYNNEI. The DNA for the CDR3 is TGTGCCAGCAGGGACTCCCCTACCTACAATGAGCAGTTCTTC. Amino acids: CASRDSPTYNEQFF.

This sequence joins TRBV6-1 and TRBJ2-6; D call uncertain. The V end lost 7 bases, the J end lost 0 bases, and 13 bases lay between the germline ends. The germline V gene has CDR1 MNHNS and CDR2 SASEGT. This CDR3 region has 16 residues. CDR3 residues: CASKSRNLSGANVLTF. CDR3 in DNA: TGTGCCAGCAAATCCAGGAACCTCTCTGGGGCCAACGTCCTGACTTTC.

This sequence joins TRBV29-1 and TRBJ2-1; D may be TRBD1 or TRBD2 (5 bases each). In germline, CDR1 is SQVTM, CDR2 ANQGSEA. V lost 0 bases to trimming and J lost 0 bases, with 9 bases between them. The CDR3 loop spans 15 amino acids. The DNA for the CDR3 is TGCAGCGTTGAAGACTGGGGGAGCTCCTACAATGAGCAGTTCTTC. It yields the protein CSVEDWGSSYNEQFF.

This clonotype was seen repeatedly, ten times or more. The chain has TRBV12-3 or TRBV12-4 and TRBJ1-5; tentatively, D is TRBD1 (5 bases). V shed 3 bases and J shed 1 base, with 7 bases lying between them. The CDR3 is made up of 14 amino acids. The CDR3 region is CASSFRDSNQPQHF. CDR3 DNA sequence: TGTGCCAGCAGTTTCCGGGACAGCAATCAGCCCCAGCATTTT.

This sequence joins TRBV6-2 or TRBV6-3 and TRBJ2-1; D perhaps matches TRBD1 (5 bases). The CDR3 covers 17 residues. Germline V gene lookup returns CDR1 MNHEY and CDR2 SVGEGT. The ends were cut back, 0 bases at V and 0 bases at J, with 12 bases in the middle. Here the CDR3 DNA reads TGTGCCAGCAGTTACTCAAACAGGAGAGGCTCCTACAATGAGCAGTTCTTC. It is translated as CASSYSNRRGSYNEQFF.

The V and J genes are TRBV12-5 and TRBJ1-2; D unresolved. This CDR3 comprises 14 residues. Looked up from germline, CDR1 is LGHNT and CDR2 is FRNRAP. The ends were cut back, 3 bases at V and 8 bases at J, with 16 bases in the middle. The CDR3 region has the DNA TGTGCTAGTGGTTTTGGTGAAGAAAATATGGGCTACACCTTC. Its translation is CASGFGEENMGYTF.

Here the CDR3 DNA reads TGCAGTGCTAGAGATCTTCGGGGGGTAGAAGAGACCCAGTACTTC. Protein sequence: CSARDLRGVEETQYF. The chain employs TRBV20-1 and TRBJ2-5; 7 bases fit TRBD2. The CDR3 has 15 amino acids. V was clipped by 0 bases and J by 3 bases; unmatched bases: 7. Looked up from germline, CDR1 is DFQATT and CDR2 is SNEGSKA (reference sequence).

This clonotype was found a few times. This chain uses TRBV12-5 with TRBJ2-7; tentatively, D is TRBD1 or TRBD2 (5 bases each). The V end lost 7 bases, the J end lost 0 bases, and 19 bases lay between the germline ends. The germline CDR1 and CDR2 sequences are LGHNT and FRNRAP. The CDR3 length is 16 residues. The CDR3 protein is CASAWDLDGNSYEQYF. CDR3 nucleotide sequence: TGTGCTAGTGCCTGGGACCTCGACGGGAACTCCTACGAGCAGTACTTC.

For the CDR3, the DNA is TGCAGTGCTTACGGAAAGACAGTTAACACTGAAGCTTTCTTT. Its translation is CSAYGKTVNTEAFF. The rearrangement links TRBV20-1 to TRBJ1-1; weak D call: TRBD1 (5 bases). Per germline, CDR1 DFQATT and CDR2 SNEGSKA (reference sequence). There are 14 residues in the CDR3. V shed 5 bases and J shed 2 bases, with 15 bases lying between them.

Ten or more counts support this clonotype. The V call is TRBV6-5, the J call TRBJ2-1, with 10 positions matching TRBD2. This CDR3 is built from 16 residues. V gave up 6 bases and J gave up 5 bases; unmatched junction bases: 10. Germline V gene sequence: CDR1 MNHEY, CDR2 SVGAGI. The CDR3 loop reads CASRSPTSGHHNEQFF. The CDR3 DNA sequence: TGTGCCAGCAGATCTCCGACTAGCGGGCACCACAATGAGCAGTTCTTC.

The chain joins TRBV6-2 or TRBV6-3 to TRBJ2-2; D unclear. Germline values: CDR1 MNHEY, CDR2 SVGEGT. The CDR3 contains 11 residues. Deletions cut 7 bases from V and 6 bases from J, with 6 bases between. The CDR3 coding sequence is TGTGCCAGCAAGGAGTCCGGGGAGCTGTTTTTT. Protein sequence: CASKESGELFF.

The rearrangement uses TRBV6-1 and TRBJ2-1, with D possibly TRBD2 on 6 matching bases. V lost 2 bases and J 12 bases, leaving 14 bases between the germline ends. Germline lookup yields CDR1 MNHNS and CDR2 SASEGT. This CDR3 spans 13 amino acids. In nucleotides, the CDR3 is TGTGCCAGCAGTGAAAGGTCGTGGCGGGGGCAGTTCTTC. Protein: CASSERSWRGQFF.

This clonotype has only a few counts. The chain links TRBV6-1 to TRBJ2-7; weak D call: TRBD1 (5 bases). V gave up 6 bases and J gave up 2 bases, with 17 bases separating them. The CDR3 is 15 amino acids. Germline V gives CDR1 MNHNS, CDR2 SASEGT. The CDR3 region is CASRPSPGRAYEQYF. The CDR3 DNA sequence: TGTGCCAGCAGGCCCTCCCCCGGCAGGGCCTACGAGCAGTACTTC.

V usage is TRBV6-2 or TRBV6-3 and J usage is TRBJ1-2; D not resolved. CDR1 is MNHEY and CDR2 is SVGEGT in the germline V gene. This CDR3 has 15 residues. The V end lost 0 bases, the J end lost 4 bases, and 12 bases lay between the germline ends. The CDR3 protein is CASSYSSTVRYGYTF. The CDR3 bases are TGTGCCAGCAGTTACTCGTCTACTGTCCGCTATGGCTACACCTTC.